Here is one TCR beta chain with its context. Its antigen is unknown. No much larger clone is present one base from it, and per-base qualities are unavailable. The CDR3 holds 14 amino acids from the cysteine to the phenylalanine. The DNA shown is the 42-base CDR3, in frame from base 1. CDR1 and CDR2 are drawn from the germline V gene: KGHSH, LQKENI. V lost 6 bases and J lost 4 bases; the stretch between them is 15 bases long. The sample comes from a study of blood T cells in healthy people across ages (dated by TCRdb to between 2014 and 2017). About the study as a whole: In model experiments, template switching captured about one uniquely barcoded TCR beta cDNA molecule for every two T cells. Using deep sequencing normalized with unique cDNA molecular identifiers, the study measured how TCR beta repertoire diversity changes with age. The donors were split into four age groups: young (average 16 years), middle-aged (more than 35), aged (over 55) and long-lived (over 80). To avoid experimental bias, donors of different ages were randomly spread across the sequencing lanes. For two donors (one aged 18 to 29 and one aged 80 or older), the study analyzed two additional independent replicas of 1 million unique cDNA reads from the same blood draw.

The protocol used for the library was 5' RACE. The instrument was an Illumina HiSeq 2500. A second roughly 6 to 12 cycle PCR used a sample-barcoded 5' primer and a J-beta primer mix. Each TCR beta cDNA molecule received a unique molecular identifier from a template-switch 5' adaptor carrying 12 random nucleotides. Each sample yielded at least 3 million CDR3-containing paired-end reads. First-strand cDNA was synthesized from all RNA with the Mint cDNA synthesis kit, primed by a TRBC-specific oligonucleotide. Following uracil-DNA glycosylase treatment, a first 18-cycle PCR with universal primers M1SS and BC2_uni_R was performed on all cDNA. On the study's bioinformatics: For normalization, 1 million high-quality reads were randomly selected from each sample, with every read carrying a distinct molecular identifier. Instead of being binned into consensus sequences, reads that shared molecular identifiers were thrown out. MiTCR, with a Q25 quality threshold and the strictest error-elimination algorithm, was used for CDR3 identification, clonotype clustering and error correction. A nonparametric unseen species model using Euler transformation provided a lower-bound estimate of total TCR beta diversity. The raw public data were reprocessed by TCRdb itself: fastp quality trimming at Q25, MiXCR clonotype calling, in-frame beta chains only. Rows with one shared CDR3 protein collapse into an entry with the most common genes and DNA. For this entry, the V and J calls and clone size follow TCRdb and not the study's own pipeline. The sample has more than 800,000 distinct CDR3 sequences on record, around 30% of them singletons. Around 16% of the sample rests with the top ten.

The roughly 39 donors, aged about 6 to 95 years, were systemically healthy Caucasian individuals from Russia. About 9.8 milliliters of peripheral blood were drawn from each donor into EDTA-treated Vacutainer tubes. PBMCs were isolated by Ficoll-Paque density-gradient centrifugation, with at least 7 million obtained per sample. Total RNA, at least 6 micrograms per sample, was extracted from PBMCs with Trizol reagent. For every donor, flow cytometry on a PBMC aliquot measured the percentage of naive CD45RAhigh/CD27high T cells. The investigation overall reported the following: Conclusive comparison of naive and antigen-experienced compartments was prevented by the profiling of bulk unsorted PBMCs. Estimates of total diversity from one million sequenced T cells were regarded as lower bounds and underestimates. Donor CMV infection status was unknown, potentially confounding age-related changes in expanded clonotypes. There was a strong correlation between observed TCR beta diversity and the percentage of naive T cells measured by flow cytometry. As age increased, observed TCR beta diversity per million T cells dropped in a roughly linear way, and a significant reduction was already evident by age around 41. Compared with the aged group, the long-lived group had more naive CD4+ T cells, fewer expanded clones and increased TCR diversity, suggesting age selection.

The rearranged chain carries TRBV18 and TRBJ1-2, and perhaps TRBD1 as D gene, on 6 matching bases. The sample was blood. The source is an elderly woman in good health. CDR3 region: CASSLGGRVYGYTF. In nucleotide form, the sequence is TGTGCCAGCTCCCTTGGGGGGCGCGTCTATGGCTACACCTTC.